These 28 T cell receptor beta chains were sequenced from one sample in a study of T cell responses to AZD1222 COVID-19 vaccine. Some clones are missing from TCRdb's copy, which holds only in-frame ones; the method was immunoSEQ multiplex PCR. The sample lists about 140,000 clones; around 84% were seen once. The source material was peripheral blood, sampled on day 0 of AZD1222 vaccination. The origin of the receptors is an adult in good health.

This clone turned up a few times. The chain has TRBV2 and TRBJ1-2, with D unclear. Germline V gene sequence: CDR1 SNHLY, CDR2 FYNNEI. This CDR3 comprises 14 residues. V was trimmed by 5 bases and J by 2 bases, leaving 12 bases between them. The CDR3 spells CASSLREGNYGYTF. The CDR3 nucleotides read TGTGCCAGCAGTCTGAGGGAAGGGAACTATGGCTACACCTTC. The full variable domain, rest sourced from reference TRBV2 and TRBJ1-2, is EPEVTQTPSHQVTQMGQEVILRCVPISNHLYFYWYRQILGQKVEFLVSFYNNEISEKSEIFDDQFSVERPDGSNFTLKIRSTKLEDSAMYFCASSLREGNYGYTFGSGTRLTVV.

This chain uses TRBV5-1 with TRBJ1-2; D not resolved. Germline CDR1 SGHRS, CDR2 YFSETQ. The germline V and J ends were trimmed by 4 bases and 4 bases, with 14 bases remaining between them. The CDR3 spans 14 residues. The CDR3 DNA follows: TGCGCCAGCAGCGGGGAGGGATCGGGCTATGGCTACACCTTC. Protein product: CASSGEGSGYGYTF.

The J gene is TRBJ1-1, the V gene TRBV7-9; no reliable D call. Germline V gene sequence: CDR1 SEHNR, CDR2 FQNEAQ (reference sequence). This CDR3 has 12 amino acids. V dropped 5 bases and J dropped 1 base, with 5 bases sitting between them. CDR3 nucleotide sequence: TGTGCCAGCAGCCCGACGAACACTGAAGCTTTCTTT. The encoded protein is CASSPTNTEAFF. The entire variable domain, with the rest obtained from reference TRBV7-9 and TRBJ1-1, is as follows: DTGVSQNPRHKITKRGQNVTFRCDPISEHNRLYWYRQTLGQGPEFLTYFQNEAQLEKSRLLSDRFSAERPKGSFSTLEIQRTEQGDSAMYLCASSPTNTEAFFGQGTRLTVV.

V usage is TRBV7-6 and J usage is TRBJ1-1, with TRBD1 as a possible D gene (6 bases). This CDR3 region has 16 residues. V dropped 5 bases and J dropped 4 bases, with 20 bases sitting between them. Per the germline V gene, CDR1 is SGHVS and CDR2 is FNYEAQ. The CDR3 DNA is TGTGCCAGCAGCCGACACGGACAGCCGGGGGGCACTGAAGCTTTCTTT. This translates into CASSRHGQPGGTEAFF.

The gene calls are TRBV4-2 and TRBJ1-3; TRBD1 aligns across 7 bases. Germline V lookup: CDR1 LGHNA, CDR2 YNFKEQ. V was clipped by 0 bases and J by 2 bases; unmatched bases: 13. The length of the CDR3 is 19 residues. The DNA of the CDR3 is TGTGCCAGCAGCCAAGATTGGGGCACAGGGGACCCGACTGGAAACACCATATATTTT. Encoded protein: CASSQDWGTGDPTGNTIYF.

The chain combines TRBV24-1 with TRBJ2-6; the D is unclear. Trimming stripped 3 bases from V and 3 bases from J, with 8 bases between. This CDR3 contains 15 residues. Germline loops: CDR1 KGHDR, CDR2 SFDVKD. The CDR3 sequence: CATSDMDGGANVLTF. The CDR3 nucleotides are TGTGCCACCAGTGATATGGACGGTGGGGCCAACGTCCTGACTTTC.

The chain carries TRBV5-6 and TRBJ1-1; D is ambiguous. CDR3 size: 15 residues. From germline, CDR1 is SGHDT and CDR2 YYEEEE. V was shortened by 0 bases and J by 0 bases, with 9 bases between the two germline ends. The CDR3 DNA reads TGTGCCAGCAGCTTGGTATCGGTGATGAACACTGAAGCTTTCTTT. This encodes CASSLVSVMNTEAFF.

The chain employs TRBV6-4 and TRBJ1-1, with D unresolved. The germline V gene encodes CDR1 MRHNA and CDR2 SNTAGT. Trimming shortened V by 6 bases and J by 3 bases, and 11 bases separated the two germline ends. This CDR3 spans 13 amino acids. The CDR3: CASSATGDTEAFF. The CDR3 coding sequence is TGTGCCAGCAGCGCTACTGGGGACACTGAAGCTTTCTTT.

This clone came up once. The chain joins TRBV7-9 to TRBJ1-5, with TRBD1 identical over 8 bases. The junction had 6 bases not matched to a gene; V was cut back by 1 base and J by 7 bases. The length of the CDR3 is 15 residues. The germline V gene encodes CDR1 SEHNR and CDR2 FQNEAQ (reference sequence). CDR3 nucleotide sequence: TGTGCCAGCAGCTTAGGGGGCGACAGGGGCCAGCCCCAGCATTTT. Translation gives CASSLGGDRGQPQHF.

For the CDR3, the DNA is TGTGCCAGCAGTCGGAAGAGTCAGGGCTACACCGGGGAGCTGTTTTTT. This sequence encodes CASSRKSQGYTGELFF. The chain is built from TRBV28 and TRBJ2-2; tentative D call: TRBD1 (5 bases). CDR3 size: 16 residues. CDR1 and CDR2 from the germline V gene are MDHEN and SYDVKM. V gave up 5 bases and J gave up 3 bases, with 16 bases separating them.

The chain is built from TRBV5-1 and TRBJ1-1; D remains ambiguous. The CDR3 spans 12 residues. Trimming left V 0 bases short and J 4 bases short, with 4 bases between. Germline V gene data show CDR1 as SGHRS and CDR2 as YFSETQ. CDR3 bases: TGCGCCAGCAGCTTGGTTGGCACTGAAGCTTTCTTT. It is translated as CASSLVGTEAFF.

The rearrangement joins TRBV19 to TRBJ2-4, with D possibly TRBD1 on 5 matching bases. In germline, CDR1 is LNHDA, CDR2 SQIVND (reference sequence). Trimming pared 5 bases from V and 2 bases from J, leaving 16 bases between. This CDR3 is 16 amino acids long. CDR3 sequence: CASSGQGKASKNIQYF. The CDR3, as DNA: TGTGCCAGTAGTGGGCAGGGAAAGGCCTCCAAAAACATTCAGTACTTC.

The chain carries TRBV2 and TRBJ1-6; D is unresolved. CDR3 size: 16 residues. Between the trimmed V and J ends, which lost 4 bases and 7 bases, there was a span of 17 bases. Per the germline V gene, CDR1 is SNHLY and CDR2 is FYNNEI. The CDR3 sequence: CASSGTSGRTNSPLHF. CDR3 bases: TGTGCCAGCAGTGGGACCAGCGGACGCACCAATTCACCCCTCCACTTT.

J is TRBJ2-5 and V is TRBV5-1, with a tentative D call TRBD2 (5 bases). Germline-derived CDR1 and CDR2 are SGHRS and YFSETQ. The CDR3 has 15 residues. Deletions cut 4 bases from V and 2 bases from J, with 15 bases between. Here the CDR3 reads CASSPDVGGQETQYF. For the CDR3, the DNA is TGCGCCAGCAGCCCCGACGTGGGCGGGCAAGAGACCCAGTACTTC. Together with reference TRBV5-1 and TRBJ2-5, the CDR3 gives the full variable domain: KAGVTQTPRYLIKTRGQQVTLSCSPISGHRSVSWYQQTPGQGLQFLFEYFSETQRNKGNFPGRFSGRQFSNSRSEMNVSTLELGDSALYLCASSPDVGGQETQYFGPGTRLLVL.

This clone came up once. The gene calls are TRBV5-8 and TRBJ1-3; 9 nucleotides match TRBD1. Looked up from germline, CDR1 is SGHTS and CDR2 is YDEGEE. CDR3 length: 16 residues. The J segment lost 3 bases and the V segment lost 2 bases, leaving 6 bases of the junction unmatched. The CDR3 DNA reads as TGTGCCAGCAGCTTCGGACAGGGGCGAATTGGAAACACCATATATTTT. It yields the protein CASSFGQGRIGNTIYF.

V gene TRBV28 combines with J gene TRBJ1-1; maybe TRBD1 (5 bases). The germline V gene encodes CDR1 MDHEN and CDR2 SYDVKM. The V end was cut by 7 bases, the J end by 1 base, with 16 bases between. This CDR3 is 15 amino acids long. The CDR3 DNA sequence: TGTGCCAGCATTAAAAGCCCCACAGGGAACACTGAAGCTTTCTTT. Its protein product is CASIKSPTGNTEAFF.

J is TRBJ1-1 and V is TRBV7-8, with D unclear. Germline V CDR1 and CDR2: SGHVS, FQNEAQ. The V and J ends lost 6 bases and 6 bases respectively, with 14 bases between them. The CDR3 runs to 13 residues. In DNA form, the CDR3 reads TGTGCCAGCAGTTTTCCCCACAATTCTGAAGCTTTCTTT. It encodes CASSFPHNSEAFF.

V is TRBV15 and J is TRBJ2-1; 11 bases match TRBD2. V gave up 1 base and J gave up 5 bases; unmatched junction bases: 1. CDR1 and CDR2 (germline): LNHNV, YYDKDF (reference sequence). This CDR3 contains 15 residues. CDR3 in amino acids: CATSRGLAGNNEQFF. CDR3 coding DNA: TGTGCCACCAGCAGAGGACTAGCGGGGAACAATGAGCAGTTCTTC.

The table lists this clone with a count of one. The DNA for the CDR3 is TGTGCCAGCAGGGAGGGCACTAACTATGGCTACACCTTC. It translates to CASREGTNYGYTF. The chain carries TRBV6-5 and TRBJ1-2; D is unclear. The CDR3 spans 13 residues. V dropped 6 bases and J dropped 0 bases, with 8 bases sitting between them. The germline V gene has CDR1 MNHEY and CDR2 SVGAGI.

The chain is built from TRBV6-6 and TRBJ1-1, with 7 bases lining up with TRBD1. The length of the CDR3 is 16 residues. Germline loops: CDR1 MNHNY, CDR2 SVGAGI (reference sequence). Losses at the gene ends were 2 bases for V and 0 bases for J; bases not matched to a gene: 6. CDR3 protein: CASSYRPGQLNTEAFF. The DNA of the CDR3 is TGTGCCAGCAGTTACCGACCGGGACAGTTGAACACTGAAGCTTTCTTT.

V is TRBV20-1 and J is TRBJ1-6; 7 positions match TRBD1. The V segment lost 3 bases and the J segment 9 bases; nucleotides outside the gene matches: 8. Germline lookup yields CDR1 DFQATT and CDR2 SNEGSKA (reference sequence). The CDR3 spans 14 residues. CDR3 sequence: CSASLPGGFSPLHF. The CDR3 DNA is TGCAGTGCTAGTTTGCCAGGGGGATTTTCACCCCTCCACTTT.

The chain combines TRBV4-1 with TRBJ1-2, with 11 positions matching TRBD1. From germline, CDR1 is MGHRA and CDR2 YSYEKL. CDR3 length equals 14 residues. The V gene end was trimmed by 4 bases and the J gene end by 8 bases; junction bases not matched to a gene: 6. CDR3 protein: CASSLGTGGLGYTF. DNA of the CDR3: TGCGCCAGCAGCCTCGGGACAGGGGGGCTCGGCTACACCTTC.

This clone was counted only a few times. J is TRBJ1-1 and V is TRBV28, with D perhaps TRBD1 (5 bases). Trimming removed 3 bases from V and 6 bases from J, with 14 bases in between. This CDR3 is built from 14 residues. In germline, CDR1 is MDHEN, CDR2 SYDVKM. The CDR3, as DNA: TGTGCCAGCAGTTTGGCAGGGTTGAAATCTGAAGCTTTCTTT. Translated, it gives CASSLAGLKSEAFF.

The chain links TRBV6-5 to TRBJ2-2, with D uncertain. The CDR3 is made up of 14 amino acids. Deletions cut 7 bases from V and 3 bases from J, with 12 bases between. The germline CDR1 and CDR2 sequences are MNHEY and SVGAGI. CDR3 region: CASKLKVYTGELFF. In DNA, the CDR3 is TGTGCCAGCAAGCTAAAGGTCTACACCGGGGAGCTGTTTTTT.

This clone was found a few times. The rearrangement links TRBV4-1 to TRBJ2-1; a weak D match, TRBD1 (6 bases). The CDR3 covers 16 residues. V lost 3 bases and J 8 bases, leaving 20 bases between the germline ends. Germline CDR1 reads MGHRA; CDR2 reads YSYEKL. For the CDR3, the DNA is TGCGCCAGCAGCCACCTCTCAACAGGGCTGGGCTATGAGCAGTTCTTC. Protein: CASSHLSTGLGYEQFF.

This clone was seen a few times. The rearrangement joins TRBV19 to TRBJ2-1; the match to TRBD2 covers 13 bases. This CDR3 comprises 15 residues. The J segment lost 8 bases and the V segment lost 4 bases, leaving 5 bases of the junction unmatched. CDR1 is LNHDA, CDR2 SQIVND, per germline (reference sequence). The CDR3 region has the DNA TGTGCCAGTAGTAAAGGGACTAGCGGGGTCTATGAGCAGTTCTTC. Translation: CASSKGTSGVYEQFF.

The rearrangement joins TRBV21-1 to TRBJ1-1; the table's D call TRBD1 went unverified against the DNA. TRBV21-1 is marked as a pseudogene. This CDR3 has 15 residues. The CDR3 sequence is CASSKGQGASILAFF. The CDR3 DNA follows: TGTGCCAGCAGCAAGGGACAGGGGGCGTCAATTCTGGCTTTCTTT.

The rearrangement links TRBV11-2 to TRBJ1-2; 7 bases align to TRBD1. The CDR3 is 16 amino acids. From germline, CDR1 is SGHAT and CDR2 FQNNGV. Unmatched junction bases numbered 9, after V lost 5 bases and J lost 0 bases. CDR3 sequence: CASSPPNRGSNYGYTF. DNA for the CDR3: TGTGCCAGCAGCCCTCCGAACAGGGGCTCTAACTATGGCTACACCTTC. The complete variable domain, with remaining parts taken from reference TRBV11-2 and TRBJ1-2, reads EAGVAQSPRYKIIEKRQSVAFWCNPISGHATLYWYQQILGQGPKLLIQFQNNGVVDDSQLPKDRFSAERLKGVDSTLKIQPAKLEDSAVYLCASSPPNRGSNYGYTFGSGTRLTVV.